The rows below give T cell receptor beta chains drawn from one sample of a study of shared clonotypes between healthy human individuals. Generated by immunoSEQ multiplex PCR, the TCRdb table keeps only in-frame clones and is missing some. The data show roughly 2,000,000 clones, just over 90% seen once. Input material: naive CD8+ T cells from PBMCs. The receptors shown here come from a man younger than 35 in good health. Some clones in this sample may be carry-over from other donors' samples. Each CDR3 is given with its conserved first and last residue. D genes are given only for firm matches. Some rows mark clone size as missing; the rest say once, few, many or name a class of expanded clone.

length | D | J | V | size | DNA | CDR3
19 | TRBD1 | TRBJ2-7 | TRBV11-3 | NA | TGTGCCAGCAGCAAATCCGGGACAGGGGGCGAGGAAGGGACCTACGAGCAGTACTTC | CASSKSGTGGEEGTYEQYF
15 | TRBD1 | TRBJ1-1 | TRBV19 | NA | TGTGCCAGTACCAAAAGGGGGCGATGGGACACTGAAGCTTTCTTT | CASTKRGRWDTEAFF
15 | NA | TRBJ1-1 | TRBV9 | NA | TGTGCCAGCAGCGTAGGTGGGGGAGGAAACACTGAAGCTTTCTTT | CASSVGGGGNTEAFF
16 | TRBD1 | TRBJ2-5 | TRBV9 | NA | TGTGCCAGCAGCGTCAACCGGGACAGGTCGATGGAGACCCAGTACTTC | CASSVNRDRSMETQYF
15 | TRBD2 | TRBJ2-7 | TRBV7-2 | NA | TGTGCCAGCAGGCCCCCTAGCGGGGGTCCCTACGAGCAGTACTTC | CASRPPSGGPYEQYF
15 | NA | TRBJ2-5 | TRBV5-4 | NA | TGTGCCAGCAGCTTGGGACAGGGTCTAGCGGAGACCCAGTACTTC | CASSLGQGLAETQYF
15 | TRBD1 | TRBJ2-7 | TRBV4-3 | NA | TGCGCCAGCAGCTTCGGGACAGGTACTACCTACGAGCAGTACTTC | CASSFGTGTTYEQYF
15 | TRBD1 | TRBJ1-4 | TRBV23-1 | once | TGCGCCAGCAGTCAATTCGGGACAGGGCGAGAAAAACTGTTTTTT | CASSQFGTGREKLFF
14 | NA | TRBJ2-1 | TRBV7-9 | NA | TGTGCCAGCAGCGTCGCGAGCTCCTACAATGAGCAGTTCTTC | CASSVASSYNEQFF
14 | NA | TRBJ1-1 | TRBV10-2 | NA | TGCGCCAGCAGTGAGGAGGGGCGAGGCACTGAAGCTTTCTTT | CASSEEGRGTEAFF
10 | NA | TRBJ2-5 | TRBV6-1 | NA | TGTGCCAGCTCGGGGGAGACCCAGTACTTC | CASSGETQYF
13 | NA | TRBJ1-1 | TRBV7-9 | NA | TGTGCCAGCAGCTTACAGAACGAACGGGGGGCTTTCTTT | CASSLQNERGAFF
15 | TRBD2 | TRBJ2-7 | TRBV4-1 | NA | TGCGCCAGCAGCCACAGACTAGCGGGAGGCTACGAGCAGTACTTC | CASSHRLAGGYEQYF
14 | TRBD1 | TRBJ2-7 | TRBV15 | NA | TGTGCCACCTATGGACAGGGTAGGACCTACGAGCAGTACTTC | CATYGQGRTYEQYF
12 | NA | TRBJ2-3 | TRBV9 | NA | TGTGCCAGCAGCGTAGGTTCTGATACGCAGTATTTT | CASSVGSDTQYF
15 | NA | TRBJ2-4 | TRBV19 | NA | TGTGCCAGTAGTATAGACATCGTAGCCAAAAACATTCAGTACTTC | CASSIDIVAKNIQYF
13 | NA | TRBJ2-5 | TRBV7-3 | NA | TGTGCCAGCAGCTTCGGAGGGGGGCAGACCCAGTACTTC | CASSFGGGQTQYF
15 | TRBD1 | TRBJ1-5 | TRBV15 | NA | TGTGCCACCAGCGGCCGGGACAGGGTCAATCAGCCCCAGCATTTT | CATSGRDRVNQPQHF
14 | TRBD1 | TRBJ2-5 | TRBV7-9 | NA | TGTGCCAGCAGTCATAGACAGGGTTTGGAGACCCAGTACTTC | CASSHRQGLETQYF
17 | TRBD2 | TRBJ2-2 | TRBV13 | NA | TGTGCCAGCAGCCCAATGGACGAGCGGGAGTACCCCGGGGAGCTGTTTTTT | CASSPMDEREYPGELFF
14 | NA | TRBJ2-2 | TRBV10-3 | NA | TGTGCCATCAGTGAGTCTGGAAGTACCGGGGAGCTGTTTTTT | CAISESGSTGELFF
17 | NA | TRBJ2-5 | TRBV5-6 | NA | TGTGCCAGCAGCTTGCAATATCTCGCTATTTTCAAAGAGACCCAGTACTTC | CASSLQYLAIFKETQYF
15 | TRBD2 | TRBJ2-2 | TRBV27 | NA | TGTGCCAGCAGTTACTTGGGAGGGTTGACCGGGGAGCTGTTTTTT | CASSYLGGLTGELFF
13 | NA | TRBJ2-7 | TRBV25-1 | NA | TGTGCCAGCAGTGAATGGGGCTCCTACGAGCAGTACTTC | CASSEWGSYEQYF
14 | TRBD1 | TRBJ1-1 | TRBV19 | NA | TGTGCCAGTAGTACGACAGGGTATGGCACTGAAGCTTTCTTT | CASSTTGYGTEAFF
17 | NA | TRBJ2-7 | TRBV28 | NA | TGTGCCACCTTGAACCCCCGGAACCCACAGGGTACCTACGAGCAGTACTTC | CATLNPRNPQGTYEQYF
13 | NA | TRBJ2-7 | TRBV18 | NA | TGTGCCAGCTCACCGGGACGACACGACGAGCAGTACTTC | CASSPGRHDEQYF
14 | NA | TRBJ2-1 | TRBV27 | NA | TGTGCCAGCAGTCCCCGGACCAACTACAATGAGCAGTTCTTC | CASSPRTNYNEQFF
14 | TRBD2 | TRBJ2-1 | TRBV27 | NA | TGTGCCAGCAGTCCTTCGGGACTATACAATGAGCAGTTCTTC | CASSPSGLYNEQFF
12 | NA | TRBJ2-2 | TRBV7-9 | once | TGTGCCAGCAGCCGGGCGGGACAGGAGCTGTTTTTT | CASSRAGQELFF
14 | NA | TRBJ2-3 | TRBV9 | NA | TGTGCCAGCAGCGTTTGGGGGAGCACAGATACGCAGTATTTT | CASSVWGSTDTQYF
17 | NA | TRBJ2-7 | TRBV7-8 | NA | TGTGCCAGCAGCTTAGCTATGGGGCTCGAGCCCTTTAGGGAGCAGTACTTC | CASSLAMGLEPFREQYF
13 | NA | TRBJ2-2 | TRBV28 | NA | TGTGCCAGCAGTTTACGGTTCACCGGGGAGCTGTTTTTT | CASSLRFTGELFF
14 | NA | TRBJ2-7 | TRBV27 | NA | TGTGCCAGCAGTTTATCTGGCAGGCACTACGAGCAGTACTTC | CASSLSGRHYEQYF
16 | NA | TRBJ1-3 | TRBV11-2 | NA | TGTGCCAGCAGCTCTGTGGTCGACCCCTCTGGAAACACCATATATTTT | CASSSVVDPSGNTIYF
16 | NA | TRBJ2-3 | TRBV7-9 | NA | TGTGCCAGCAGCCCGCGGGACAGCCATAGCACAGATACGCAGTATTTT | CASSPRDSHSTDTQYF
14 | NA | TRBJ1-4 | TRBV12-2 | once | TGTGCAAGTCGGCGACAGGGGGTGCTCGAAAAACTGTTTTTT | CASRRQGVLEKLFF
15 | TRBD1 | TRBJ1-2 | TRBV5-8 | once | TGTGCCAGCAGCTGGGGGACAGGGGGCAACTATGGCTACACCTTC | CASSWGTGGNYGYTF
17 | TRBD2 | TRBJ2-5 | TRBV28 | NA | TGTGCCAGCAGTACTCTAGGACTAGCGGGAGCCCAAGAGACCCAGTACTTC | CASSTLGLAGAQETQYF
15 | TRBD2 | TRBJ2-7 | TRBV7-9 | NA | TGTGCCAGCAGCTCAACTAGCGGGAGGCCCTACGAGCAGTACTTC | CASSSTSGRPYEQYF
14 | NA | TRBJ1-2 | TRBV25-1 | NA | TGTGCCAGCAGTGAAACCGGGACGGACTATGGCTACACCTTC | CASSETGTDYGYTF
17 | TRBD2 | TRBJ2-2 | TRBV9 | NA | TGTGCCAGCAGCGTAGCTTCTAGCGGGACTATCACCGGGGAGCTGTTTTTT | CASSVASSGTITGELFF
13 | NA | TRBJ2-2 | TRBV9 | NA | TGTGCCAGCAGCACCGGGAGCGTCGGGGAGCTGTTTTTT | CASSTGSVGELFF
16 | TRBD2 | TRBJ2-2 | TRBV7-6 | NA | TGTGCCAGCAGCTCCGGACTAGCGGCGAACACCGGGGAGCTGTTTTTT | CASSSGLAANTGELFF
12 | NA | TRBJ2-3 | TRBV30 | NA | TGTGCCTGGAGTTTTATCGCAGATACGCAGTATTTT | CAWSFIADTQYF
15 | NA | TRBJ1-2 | TRBV13 | NA | TGTGCCAGCAGCCCAGAAACAGCTCCTAACTATGGCTACACCTTC | CASSPETAPNYGYTF
13 | NA | TRBJ2-7 | TRBV9 | NA | TGTGCCAGCAGCCGGTGGGGGGCCTACGAGCAGTACTTC | CASSRWGAYEQYF
15 | NA | TRBJ2-7 | TRBV19 | NA | TGTGCCAGTAGTATAGTCGACGGTGGCTCCTACGAGCAGTACTTC | CASSIVDGGSYEQYF
15 | TRBD1 | TRBJ1-4 | TRBV9 | NA | TGTGCCAGCAACCTTGGACAGGCGGATGGTGAAAAACTGTTTTTT | CASNLGQADGEKLFF
17 | NA | TRBJ1-1 | TRBV5-5 | NA | TGTGCCAGCAGCTTAGGACAGTTTTCATCATTGGACACTGAAGCTTTCTTT | CASSLGQFSSLDTEAFF
14 | TRBD1 | TRBJ1-1 | TRBV15 | once | TGTGCCACCAGCAGAGGCACAGGGGGCACTGAAGCTTTCTTT | CATSRGTGGTEAFF